The 28 T cell receptor beta chains given below trace back to one sample, sequenced in a study of cytotoxic CD8 clonotypes in ibrutinib-treated CLL listed by TCRdb under 2021. The method was the immunoSEQ multiplex PCR assay. The clones in this table, taken by TCRdb from immuneACCESS, are in-frame only. Not every clone is retained; where verified, under half of the shortfall comes from an unresolved V gene, and the cause of the rest is unknown. The sample data list about 140,000 clones, and about 75% of these were observed just once. The top ten clonotypes cover roughly 4.7% of the sample. Explained via the paper, the time point label denotes: around 2 years on ibrutinib. Sample: PBMCs, taken after 24 months of ibrutinib treatment. These TCRs come from a human donor with chronic lymphocytic leukemia.

This clone was seen a single time. As DNA, the CDR3 is TGTGCCAGCAGTCAGCGGATTGGCGGGGGGAGCACAGATACGCAGTATTTT. Translation gives CASSQRIGGGSTDTQYF. The V gene is TRBV6-4, the J gene TRBJ2-3; 8 bases agree with TRBD2. The CDR3 spans 17 residues. CDR1 is MRHNA, CDR2 SNTAGT, per germline. The V segment lost 5 bases and the J segment 0 bases; nucleotides outside the gene matches: 10.

The V gene is TRBV29-1, the J gene TRBJ2-3; perhaps TRBD2 as D (6 bases). The CDR3 has 13 amino acids. Germline CDR1 reads SQVTM; CDR2 reads ANQGSEA. Trimming left V 7 bases short and J 12 bases short, with 23 bases between. This CDR3 reads CSAGTRLSRTQYF. Written as DNA, the CDR3 is TGCAGCGCCGGGACTCGCTTAAGCCGTACTCAGTATTTT.

Remarks on this clone: At one end, the junction sequence differs from germline, possibly due to a read error. The gene calls are TRBV28 and TRBJ1-1; TRBD1 agrees at 7 bases. The CDR3 runs 14 residues. From germline, CDR1 is MDHEN and CDR2 SYDVKM. The CDR3 bases are TGTGCCAGCAAACTAGGGGGCTACAACAATGAAGCTTTCTTT. Protein: CASKLGGYNNEAFF.

The chain carries TRBV4-1 and TRBJ2-4, with a tentative D call TRBD2 (6 bases). V was trimmed by 0 bases and J by 6 bases, leaving 24 bases between them. The germline gives CDR1 MGHRA, CDR2 YSYEKL. CDR3 length: 19 amino acids. CDR3 DNA: TGCGCCAGCAGCCAAGATTTCCTAGCGCCCAAAGGAGGGGCAAACATTCAGTACTTC. This codes for CASSQDFLAPKGGANIQYF.

This clone occurred once. The chain combines TRBV9 with TRBJ2-5; TRBD2 is a possible D gene (5 bases). With 7 bases removed from V and 0 bases from J, the gap between germline ends came to 10 bases. The CDR3 spans 13 residues. Germline V gene lookup returns CDR1 SGDLS and CDR2 YYNGEE. This CDR3 is CASGGPYQETQYF. The DNA of the CDR3 is TGTGCCAGCGGCGGGCCGTACCAAGAGACCCAGTACTTC.

The chain has TRBV7-2 and TRBJ1-4; 10 bases match TRBD1. Germline V CDR1 and CDR2: SGHTA, FQGNSA. Unmatched junction bases numbered 10, after V lost 3 bases and J lost 6 bases. CDR3 length equals 17 residues. The DNA of the CDR3 is TGTGCCAGCAGCTTGGGGACAGGGGCCCGGGGACATGAAAAACTGTTTTTT. It translates to CASSLGTGARGHEKLFF.

J is TRBJ2-7 and V is TRBV6-5; D assignment may be TRBD1 or TRBD2 (6 bases each). From germline, CDR1 is MNHEY and CDR2 SVGAGI. V lost 2 bases and J lost 6, with 14 bases in between. The CDR3 runs to 14 residues. This chain's CDR3 is CASSYPGKGGEQYF. CDR3 DNA: TGTGCCAGCAGTTACCCCGGGAAGGGGGGCGAGCAGTACTTC.

The chain has TRBV20-1 and TRBJ2-4; possibly TRBD1 or TRBD2 for D (5 bases each). In germline, CDR1 is DFQATT, CDR2 SNEGSKA (reference sequence). The V end was cut by 0 bases, the J end by 12 bases, with 9 bases between. The CDR3 length is 11 residues. Here the CDR3 reads CSAREGVGQYF. As DNA, the CDR3 is TGCAGTGCTAGAGAGGGGGTGGGTCAGTACTTC.

This chain uses TRBV4-1 with TRBJ1-5; TRBD1 is a possible D gene (5 bases). V was trimmed by 0 bases and J by 6 bases, leaving 12 bases between them. CDR1 is MGHRA and CDR2 is YSYEKL in the germline V gene. There are 15 residues in the CDR3. The CDR3 loop is CASSQEGRGGQPQHF. CDR3 DNA: TGCGCCAGCAGCCAAGAGGGTCGGGGCGGTCAGCCCCAGCATTTT.

The rearrangement joins TRBV27 to TRBJ1-1; a weak D match, TRBD1 (5 bases). The CDR3 totals 16 residues. V lost 2 bases and J 1 base, leaving 14 bases between the germline ends. The germline V gene has CDR1 MNHEY and CDR2 SMNVEV (reference sequence). CDR3 bases: TGTGCCAGCAGTTTAGTCTATGGGGGAAGGAACACTGAAGCTTTCTTT. Translation gives CASSLVYGGRNTEAFF.

This chain connects TRBV12-5 to TRBJ2-6, with D unclear. This CDR3 has 19 amino acids. V lost 6 bases to trimming and J lost 0 bases, with 21 bases between them. Germline values: CDR1 LGHNT, CDR2 FRNRAP. The CDR3 coding sequence is TGTGCTAGTGGCCTGACAACTCCAATCCCCATCTCTGGGGCCAACGTCCTGACTTTC. It yields the protein CASGLTTPIPISGANVLTF.

This clone was found once. The chain links TRBV13 to TRBJ2-3, with 9 nucleotides matching TRBD1. The germline gives CDR1 PRHDT, CDR2 FYEKMQ (reference sequence). The V segment lost 0 bases and the J segment 6 bases; nucleotides outside the gene matches: 7. The CDR3 length is 16 residues. CDR3 residues: CASSLGRGQGLDTQYF. CDR3 coding DNA: TGTGCCAGCAGCTTAGGCCGGGGACAGGGACTCGATACGCAGTATTTT.

The rearrangement links TRBV7-3 to TRBJ2-3; unclear D gene. Trimming cost V 5 bases and J 5 bases, with 11 bases left between them. This CDR3 contains 13 residues. The germline gives CDR1 SGHTA, CDR2 FQGTGA. The CDR3 DNA sequence: TGTGCCAGCAGCCCGACTTGGGGAGATACGCAGTATTTT. Translation gives CASSPTWGDTQYF.

The chain joins TRBV27 to TRBJ2-7; the D is unclear. The CDR3 covers 12 residues. Germline CDR1 reads MNHEY; CDR2 reads SMNVEV (reference sequence). The germline V and J ends were trimmed by 8 bases and 4 bases, with 12 bases remaining between them. The CDR3 DNA is TGTGCCAGCCCCCCCCCGAGTTACGAGCAGTACTTC. Its protein is CASPPPSYEQYF.

The genes are TRBV18 and TRBJ1-3; D gene ambiguous. Germline CDR1 KGHSH, CDR2 LQKENI. This CDR3 has 16 residues. V was shortened by 0 bases and J by 4 bases, with 13 bases between the two germline ends. CDR3 DNA: TGTGCCAGCTCACCACCCGGCGGTCCGGAGGGAAACACCATATATTTT. It translates to CASSPPGGPEGNTIYF.

This clone was detected a few times. In DNA form, the CDR3 reads TGTGCAAGTCGCTTAGCGGGACTAGCGGGAGGGAGCTCCTACAATGAGCAGTTCTTC. Encoded protein: CASRLAGLAGGSSYNEQFF. The V and J genes are TRBV12-2 and TRBJ2-1; the table calls TRBD2, which could not be checked here. TRBV12-2 is flagged as a pseudogene. This CDR3 is 19 amino acids long.

This clone was picked up a small number of times. This chain links TRBV27 with TRBJ1-3; the match to TRBD1 covers 7 bases. CDR1 MNHEY and CDR2 SMNVEV come from the germline V gene (reference sequence). CDR3 length: 14 residues. The V segment lost 5 bases and the J segment 2 bases; nucleotides outside the gene matches: 3. In nucleotides, the CDR3 is TGTGCCAGCAGTCTGACAGGGCCTGGAAACACCATATATTTT. It translates to CASSLTGPGNTIYF.

The chain combines TRBV5-4 with TRBJ1-1; D ambiguous. This CDR3 contains 12 residues. V lost 0 bases, J lost 5 bases, and 5 bases lay in between. Germline V lookup: CDR1 SGHNT, CDR2 YYREEE (reference sequence). CDR3 nucleotides: TGTGCCAGCAGCTTGGACGTGACTGAAGCTTTCTTT. Its protein product is CASSLDVTEAFF.

The sample holds a few counts of this clone. CDR3 nucleotides: TGCAGTGCTAGGCAGGTACTTGAGCAGTACTTC. Translated, it gives CSARQVLEQYF. The chain links TRBV20-1 to TRBJ2-7; D is unresolved. Germline CDR1 and CDR2: DFQATT and SNEGSKA (reference sequence). V lost 3 bases and J lost 7, with 10 bases in between. The CDR3 contains 11 residues.

This chain uses TRBV6-6 with TRBJ1-5; tentatively, D is TRBD1 (5 bases). Deletions cut 2 bases from V and 1 base from J, with 9 bases between. Looked up from germline, CDR1 is MNHNY and CDR2 is SVGAGI (reference sequence). The CDR3 is 15 amino acids. The CDR3 protein is CASSYAGGSNQPQHF. The CDR3 coding sequence is TGTGCCAGCAGTTACGCTGGGGGAAGCAATCAGCCCCAGCATTTT.

In its sample, this clone was seen a few times. The chain has TRBV5-6 and TRBJ2-1, with 7 bases aligning to TRBD2. V dropped 0 bases and J dropped 2; count of bases not matched to a gene: 8. This CDR3 has 17 residues. Looked up from germline, CDR1 is SGHDT and CDR2 is YYEEEE. For the CDR3, the DNA is TGTGCCAGCAGCTTGGTTGTGGGGCTAGCGGCCTACAATGAGCAGTTCTTC. Translation: CASSLVVGLAAYNEQFF.

The table lists this clone with a few counts. This chain uses TRBV4-1 with TRBJ2-5; 7 nucleotides agree with TRBD1. Germline lookup yields CDR1 MGHRA and CDR2 YSYEKL. CDR3 length equals 13 residues. The J segment lost 4 bases and the V segment lost 3 bases, leaving 2 bases of the junction unmatched. The CDR3 DNA follows: TGCGCCAGCAGCCACGACAGGGTAGAGACCCAGTACTTC. Translated: CASSHDRVETQYF.

The sample holds one count of this clone. V gene TRBV6-5 combines with J gene TRBJ2-1; 11 bases are shared with TRBD2. V lost 0 bases and J lost 9; bases outside the gene matches: 4. This CDR3 is built from 15 residues. Germline CDR1 is MNHEY and CDR2 is SVGAGI. The CDR3 DNA reads TGTGCCAGCAGTTACTCGGGACTAGCGGCCCCTGAGCAGTTCTTC. It encodes CASSYSGLAAPEQFF.

This clone is a singleton in its sample. The V call is TRBV6-1, the J call TRBJ2-1; D is uncertain. V gave up 1 base and J gave up 0 bases, with 10 bases separating them. This CDR3 is 16 amino acids long. Germline V lookup: CDR1 MNHNS, CDR2 SASEGT. CDR3 nucleotide sequence: TGTGCCAGCAGTGAAGGATTGCCCGGCTCCTACAATGAGCAGTTCTTC. Translation gives CASSEGLPGSYNEQFF.

This clone was recorded only once. The J gene is TRBJ1-2, the V gene TRBV28, with 8 bases fitting TRBD1. Germline V gives CDR1 MDHEN, CDR2 SYDVKM. This CDR3 spans 12 amino acids. V gave up 5 bases and J gave up 14 bases; unmatched junction bases: 10. The CDR3 here is CASSPRQGIWTF. CDR3 in DNA: TGTGCCAGCAGTCCTCGACAGGGGATATGGACCTTC.

The chain employs TRBV7-9 and TRBJ1-3, with D hard to call. CDR1 is SEHNR, CDR2 FQNEAQ, per germline (reference sequence). Trimming left V 1 base short and J 10 bases short, with 5 bases between. The CDR3 is 11 residues long. This chain's CDR3 is CASSLGRTIYF. Here the CDR3 DNA reads TGTGCCAGCAGCTTAGGGCGGACCATATATTTT.

The chain uses TRBV28 and TRBJ2-1; D is possibly TRBD1 (5 bases). Trimming stripped 8 bases from V and 0 bases from J, with 11 bases between. Germline-derived CDR1 and CDR2 are MDHEN and SYDVKM. This CDR3 has 14 residues. The CDR3 DNA follows: TGTGCCAGCGGACGAGACAGCTCCTACAATGAGCAGTTCTTC. Its translation: CASGRDSSYNEQFF.

The rearrangement links TRBV28 to TRBJ2-7; tentatively, D is TRBD2 (6 bases). Germline V gives CDR1 MDHEN, CDR2 SYDVKM. This CDR3 is built from 16 residues. Trimming removed 1 base from V and 6 bases from J, with 19 bases in between. DNA for the CDR3: TGTGCCAGCAGTTTATCCCTCCCGGGAGCGTTCGGCGAGCAGTACTTC. This sequence encodes CASSLSLPGAFGEQYF.